This T cell receptor (beta chain) is from a study of PD-1 blockade in mismatch repair-deficient tumors. Generated by immunoSEQ multiplex PCR, the TCRdb table keeps only in-frame clones and is missing some. The sample holds about 100,000 clones, under 90% seen once. This clone appeared a few times. Between the trimmed V and J ends, which lost 6 bases and 1 base, there was a span of 15 bases. Germline CDR1 reads LGHNA; CDR2 reads YNFKEQ. This CDR3 contains 15 residues. The receptor's source is an adult with mismatch repair-deficient cancer. The sample was peripheral blood, taken roughly 35 weeks after starting pembrolizumab. This chain connects TRBV4-2 to TRBJ2-5, with D unresolved. CDR3 DNA sequence: TGTGCCAGCAGACCCTCGGCGGCCCGCCAAGAGACCCAGTACTTC. Its translation is CASRPSAARQETQYF.